This TCR beta chain was obtained from a study of CD8 T cells in Susac syndrome. Reverse transcription of 0.5 to 1 ug RNA was performed with random hexamers. TCRdb reprocessed the immunoSEQ multiplex PCR reads via MiXCR and lists one record per CDR3 protein. This table holds around 160,000 distinct CDR3 sequences, roughly 95% found once. The ends lost 4 bases at V and 3 bases at J; junction bases unmatched: 7. CDR3 size: 15 residues. In germline, CDR1 is KGHSH, CDR2 LQKENI. This receptor was identified in a human donor in good health. The chain recombines TRBV18 with TRBJ2-7; 9 bases agree with TRBD1. Sequencing was carried out using CD4+ T cells from PBMCs. The CDR3 loop is CASSRPWTGDYEQYF. The CDR3 DNA reads TGTGCCAGCTCACGGCCGTGGACAGGGGACTACGAGCAGTACTTC.